One sample yielded the 6 T cell receptor beta chains listed below, sequenced in a study of regulatory T cells in long-lasting Graves disease. As to time point: newly diagnosed GD, antithyroid drugs for less than 3 months. RNA isolated from PBMCs was used to make the TCR library. Through Arm-PCR of CDR3 regions and iRepertoire HTBI primers, TCR beta libraries were built. From the multiplex PCR reads, TCRdb called clonotypes with MiXCR, one entry per CDR3 protein. The table lists 550,000 to 600,000 distinct CDR3 sequences, more than 15% of them singletons. The data were also submitted as part of a second study, on T cells in Graves' hyperthyroidism and ophthalmopathy.

The starting material was peripheral blood mononuclear cells (PBMCs), obtained at new diagnosis, from a patient treated with antithyroid drugs. The receptors here all came from a man younger than 35 with Graves disease.

V and J are TRBV27 and TRBJ2-4, with TRBD1 matching over 7 bases. With the DNA end fitting TRBJ1-2 better, the J assignment may be wrong. This CDR3 region has 14 residues. From germline, CDR1 is MNHEY and CDR2 SMNVEV (reference sequence). The CDR3 is CASSPGGSGYGYTF. CDR3 coding DNA: TGTGCCAGCAGCCCAGGGGGGTCAGGCTATGGCTACACCTTC.

V is TRBV5-1 and J is TRBJ2-5, with D perhaps given as TRBD1 or TRBD2 (5 bases each). Per germline, CDR1 SGHRS and CDR2 YFSETQ. Trimming stripped 5 bases from V and 4 bases from J, with 18 bases between. There are 15 residues in the CDR3. CDR3 nucleotide sequence: TGCGCCAGCAGACCCTCCCAGGGAGACCTAGAGACCCAGTACTTC. This sequence encodes CASRPSQGDLETQYF.

A few counts support this clonotype. The gene calls are TRBV6-4 and TRBJ2-6; no definite D call. This CDR3 contains 13 residues. CDR1 and CDR2 (germline): MRHNA, SNTAGT. V shed 3 bases and J shed 4 bases, with 4 bases lying between them. CDR3 sequence: CASSEVGANVLTF. For the CDR3, the DNA is TGTGCCAGCAGTGAGGTGGGGGCCAACGTCCTGACTTTC.

This clonotype showed up just a few times. The chain links TRBV30 to TRBJ1-5; D uncertain. Germline loops: CDR1 GTSNPN, CDR2 SVGIG (reference sequence). CDR3 size: 13 residues. V was clipped by 0 bases and J by 9 bases, with 12 bases between them. The CDR3 DNA is TGTGCCTGGAGTGTACTCGGTCAGTCGCCCCAGCATTTT. Translated: CAWSVLGQSPQHF.

This clonotype occurred many times. The J gene is TRBJ1-1, the V gene TRBV7-3, with D possibly matching TRBD1 (5 bases). CDR3 length: 15 amino acids. Germline lookup yields CDR1 SGHTA and CDR2 FQGTGA. V was shortened by 4 bases and J by 0 bases, with 12 bases between the two germline ends. CDR3 bases: TGTGCCAGCAGCTCTAACCCGACAGTGAACACTGAAGCTTTCTTT. Its translation: CASSSNPTVNTEAFF.

This clonotype was seen more than once but under ten times. The genes are TRBV3-1 and TRBJ2-1, with 10 bases lining up with TRBD1. Germline V CDR1 and CDR2: LGHDT, YNNKEL (reference sequence). The CDR3 runs to 16 residues. Trimming took 3 bases from V and 6 from J; bases not matched to a gene: 8. CDR3 amino acids: CASSQVGQGLGNEQFF. In nucleotides, the CDR3 is TGTGCCAGCAGCCAGGTGGGACAGGGGCTGGGCAATGAGCAGTTCTTC.